Listed below are T cell receptor beta chains from one sample, sequenced in a study of T cell changes during pregnancy in multiple sclerosis. The table came from immunoSEQ multiplex PCR; TCRdb's copy has only in-frame clones and leaves some out. Among 53,000 or so clones listed, 85% to 95% were seen once. The source was CD4+ T cells from peripheral blood mononuclear cells, collected in the second trimester of pregnancy. The receptors originated from a female donor with multiple sclerosis, enrolled in a pregnancy study. The CDR3 runs from the conserved cysteine through the conserved F or W. The D gene is left open where the match is weak. The listing skips clone size in some rows; elsewhere it reads once, few, many or a size class.

J,D,size,V,CDR3,DNA
TRBJ1-1,.,.,TRBV4-2,CASSQEGANTEAFF,TGTGCCAGCAGCCAAGAAGGGGCTAACACTGAAGCTTTCTTT
TRBJ2-7,TRBD1,.,TRBV7-9,CASSLRGRTHEQYF,TGTGCCAGCAGCCTCAGGGGGCGCACCCACGAGCAGTACTTC
TRBJ1-2,TRBD1,.,TRBV9,CASSVWTGGGYGYTF,TGTGCCAGCAGCGTATGGACAGGGGGCGGGTATGGCTACACCTTC
TRBJ1-2,.,once,TRBV2,CASSTEVSYGYTF,TGTGCCAGCAGTACTGAGGTCTCGTATGGCTACACCTTC
TRBJ2-6,TRBD2,.,TRBV4-2,CASSQGTSGGARSGANVLTF,TGTGCCAGCAGCCAAGGGACTAGCGGGGGGGCCCGGTCTGGGGCCAACGTCCTGACTTTC
TRBJ1-2,TRBD1,once,TRBV7-9,CASSRTQGHGYTF,TGTGCCAGCAGCCGCACACAGGGGCACGGCTACACCTTC
TRBJ1-2,.,.,TRBV27,CASSVAGARYGYTF,TGTGCCAGCAGTGTAGCGGGGGCCCGCTATGGCTACACCTTC
TRBJ1-1,.,.,TRBV4-1,CASSQREANTEAFF,TGCGCCAGCAGCCAGAGGGAAGCGAACACTGAAGCTTTCTTT
TRBJ2-3,.,.,TRBV29-1,CSVKSYFTDTQYF,TGCAGCGTCAAGTCTTACTTCACAGATACGCAGTATTTT
TRBJ1-2,.,.,TRBV7-2,CASSASGSNYGYTF,TGTGCCAGCAGCGCGTCAGGGTCCAACTATGGCTACACCTTC
TRBJ2-2,.,.,TRBV5-6,CASSLGGYSTGELFF,TGTGCCAGCAGCTTAGGCGGGTATAGCACCGGGGAGCTGTTTTTT
TRBJ2-2,TRBD1,.,TRBV6-4,CASSLKGTGYTGELFF,TGTGCCAGCAGCTTGAAGGGGACAGGGTATACCGGGGAGCTGTTTTTT
TRBJ1-3,.,.,TRBV19,CASSIAGGNTIYF,TGTGCCAGTAGTATTGCGGGCGGTAACACCATATATTTT
TRBJ2-1,TRBD2,.,TRBV6-4,CASSRNPGLAGGLQFF,TGTGCCAGCAGCCGAAATCCGGGACTAGCGGGGGGGCTACAGTTCTTC
TRBJ1-2,.,.,TRBV5-6,CASSYLLQGWGYTF,TGTGCCAGCAGCTATTTACTGCAGGGTTGGGGCTACACCTTC